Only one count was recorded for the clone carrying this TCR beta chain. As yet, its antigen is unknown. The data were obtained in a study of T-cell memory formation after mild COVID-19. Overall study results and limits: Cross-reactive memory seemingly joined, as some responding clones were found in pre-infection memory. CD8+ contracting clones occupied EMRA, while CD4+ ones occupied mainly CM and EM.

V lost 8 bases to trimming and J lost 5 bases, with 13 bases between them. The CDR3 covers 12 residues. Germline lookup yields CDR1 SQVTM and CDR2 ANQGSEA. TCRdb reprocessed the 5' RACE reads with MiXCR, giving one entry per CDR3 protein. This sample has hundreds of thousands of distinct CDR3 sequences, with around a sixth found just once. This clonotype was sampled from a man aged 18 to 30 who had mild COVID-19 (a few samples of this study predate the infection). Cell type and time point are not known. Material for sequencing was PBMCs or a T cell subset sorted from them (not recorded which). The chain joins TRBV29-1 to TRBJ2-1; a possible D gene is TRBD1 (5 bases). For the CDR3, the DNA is TGCAGCACCCATAGACAGAACAATGAGCAGTTCTTC. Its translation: CSTHRQNNEQFF.